The 5 T cell receptor beta chains below come from one sample, sequenced in a study of blood T cells in healthy people across ages. A J-beta primer mix and a sample-barcoded 5' primer were used in a second PCR of roughly 6 to 11 cycles. TCRdb re-called the 5' RACE reads through MiXCR, storing one row per CDR3 protein. The sample comprises 1,100,000 or so distinct CDR3 sequences, 35% to 55% of which are singletons, and approximately 17% rests with the top ten. Sequencing input: blood. Receptors were obtained from a woman aged 60 to 75 in good health.

This clonotype was detected ten times or more. This rearrangement joins TRBV7-9 to TRBJ2-5; tentative D call: TRBD1 (6 bases). Germline loops: CDR1 SEHNR, CDR2 FQNEAQ (reference sequence). Trimming took 7 bases from V and 1 from J, leaving 16 bases between them. This CDR3 comprises 15 residues. The CDR3 sequence: CASIMWGLVQETQYF. In DNA, the CDR3 is TGTGCCAGCATTATGTGGGGGCTTGTCCAAGAGACCCAGTACTTC.

With respect to this clonotype: At one end, the junction sequence differs from germline, possibly due to a read error. This chain uses TRBV5-6 with TRBJ2-7, with D possibly TRBD2 on 6 matching bases. Germline V CDR1 and CDR2: SGHDT, YYEEEE. The CDR3 is made up of 13 amino acids. The CDR3, as DNA: TGCGCCAGCAGCTTGGCGTGGGGGGACGAGCAGTACTTC. Translation gives CASSLAWGDEQYF.

The rearrangement links TRBV29-1 to TRBJ2-4; D might be TRBD1 (5 bases). The J call may be incorrect, as the DNA end agrees better with TRBJ2-7. Germline-derived CDR1 and CDR2 are SQVTM and ANQGSEA. CDR3 length equals 12 residues. The CDR3 DNA is TGCAGCGCTGGGGCAACGGTCTACGAGCAGTACTTC. Its translation is CSAGATVYEQYF.

For this clonotype: A read error may be the cause here, since a much bigger clone is one base away. The gene calls are TRBV6-5 and TRBJ2-5; the D gene is possibly TRBD2 (5 bases). This CDR3 has 14 amino acids. V was cut by 5 bases and J by 5 bases, with 15 bases left in between. Germline assignment: CDR1 MNHEY and CDR2 SVGAGI. CDR3 nucleotide sequence: TGTGCCAGCAGTGCGCCTCGGGAAAGTGAGACCCAGTACTTC. Its translation: CASSAPRESETQYF.

This rearrangement joins TRBV12-3 or TRBV12-4 to TRBJ2-7, with 8 bases that match TRBD2. With the DNA end fitting TRBJ2-5 better, the J assignment may be wrong. This CDR3 is 13 amino acids long. The CDR3 sequence: CASSQGTSQTQYF. CDR3 DNA sequence: TGTGCCAGCAGTCAGGGGACTAGTCAGACCCAGTACTTC.